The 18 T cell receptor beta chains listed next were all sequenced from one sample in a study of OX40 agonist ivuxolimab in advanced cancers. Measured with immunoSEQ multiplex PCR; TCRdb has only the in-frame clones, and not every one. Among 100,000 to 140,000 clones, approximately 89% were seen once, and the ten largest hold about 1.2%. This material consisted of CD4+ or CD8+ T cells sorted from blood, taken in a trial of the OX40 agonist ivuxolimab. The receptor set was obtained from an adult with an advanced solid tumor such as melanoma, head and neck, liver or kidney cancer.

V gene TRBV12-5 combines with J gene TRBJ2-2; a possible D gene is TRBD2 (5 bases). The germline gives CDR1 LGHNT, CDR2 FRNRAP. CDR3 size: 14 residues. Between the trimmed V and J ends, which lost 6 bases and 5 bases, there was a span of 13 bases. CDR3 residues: CASGLEGGTGELFF. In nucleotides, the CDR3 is TGTGCTAGTGGCCTAGAGGGTGGAACCGGGGAGCTGTTTTTT.

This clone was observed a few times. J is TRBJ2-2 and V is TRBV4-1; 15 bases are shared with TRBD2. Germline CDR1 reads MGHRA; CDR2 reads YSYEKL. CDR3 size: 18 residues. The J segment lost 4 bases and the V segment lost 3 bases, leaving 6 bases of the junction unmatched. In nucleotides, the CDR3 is TGCGCCAGCAGCCACGGACTAGCGGGAGGGGTCGGCACCGGGGAGCTGTTTTTT. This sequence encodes CASSHGLAGGVGTGELFF.

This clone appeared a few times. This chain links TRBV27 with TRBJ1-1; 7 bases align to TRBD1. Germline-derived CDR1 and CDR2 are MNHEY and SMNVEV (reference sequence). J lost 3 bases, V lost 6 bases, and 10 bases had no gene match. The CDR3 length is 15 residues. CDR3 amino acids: CASSPPGRGHTEAFF. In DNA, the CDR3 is TGTGCCAGCAGCCCCCCGGGAAGGGGGCACACTGAAGCTTTCTTT.

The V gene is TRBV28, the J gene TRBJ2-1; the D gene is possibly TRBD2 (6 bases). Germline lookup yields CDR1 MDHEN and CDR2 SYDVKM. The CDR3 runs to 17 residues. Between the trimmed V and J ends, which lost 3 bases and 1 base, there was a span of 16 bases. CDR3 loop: CASSLGLLRKSYNEQFF. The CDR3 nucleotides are TGTGCCAGCAGTTTGGGACTGTTGAGAAAGTCCTACAATGAGCAGTTCTTC.

CDR3: CASSSKGTGSSGANVLTF. The CDR3 nucleotides read TGCGCCAGCAGCTCCAAGGGGACAGGAAGCTCTGGGGCCAACGTCCTGACTTTC. The chain couples TRBV5-1 to TRBJ2-6; 8 nucleotides line up with TRBD1. The CDR3 is made up of 18 amino acids. V shed 3 bases, J shed 0 bases, and the junction held 8 bases outside the gene matches. Per the germline V gene, CDR1 is SGHRS and CDR2 is YFSETQ.

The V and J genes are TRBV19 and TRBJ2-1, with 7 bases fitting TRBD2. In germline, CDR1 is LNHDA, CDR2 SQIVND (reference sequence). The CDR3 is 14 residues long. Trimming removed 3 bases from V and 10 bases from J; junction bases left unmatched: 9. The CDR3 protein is CASSIQRDAPEQFF. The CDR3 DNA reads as TGTGCCAGTAGTATCCAGCGGGACGCCCCCGAGCAGTTCTTC.

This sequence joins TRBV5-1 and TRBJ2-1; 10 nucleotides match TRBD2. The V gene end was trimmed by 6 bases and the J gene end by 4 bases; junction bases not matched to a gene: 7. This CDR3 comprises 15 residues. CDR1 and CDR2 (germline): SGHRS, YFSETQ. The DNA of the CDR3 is TGCGCCAGCATGTTAGCGGGAGGAAGGTACAATGAGCAGTTCTTC. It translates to CASMLAGGRYNEQFF.

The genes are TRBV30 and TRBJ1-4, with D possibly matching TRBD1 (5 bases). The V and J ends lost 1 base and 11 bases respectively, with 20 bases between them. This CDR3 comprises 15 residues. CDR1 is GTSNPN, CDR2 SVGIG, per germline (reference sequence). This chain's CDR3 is CAWSGTGTGVGKLFF. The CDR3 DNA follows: TGTGCCTGGAGTGGAACCGGGACGGGGGTCGGGAAACTGTTTTTT.

CDR3 nucleotide sequence: TGTGCCAGCAGCAAAGCCCGGGTTTCCTACGAGCAGTACTTC. Protein product: CASSKARVSYEQYF. The chain employs TRBV14 and TRBJ2-7, with unresolved D. The ends were cut back, 5 bases at V and 1 base at J, with 12 bases in the middle. The CDR3 has 14 amino acids. The germline CDR1 and CDR2 sequences are SGHDN and FVKESK.

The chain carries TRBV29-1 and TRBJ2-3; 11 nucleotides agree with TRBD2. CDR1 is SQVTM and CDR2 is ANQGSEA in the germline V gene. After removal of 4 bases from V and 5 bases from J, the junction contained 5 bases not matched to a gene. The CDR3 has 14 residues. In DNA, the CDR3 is TGCAGCGTTGGTAGCGGGAGGGTTCAAGATACGCAGTATTTT. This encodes CSVGSGRVQDTQYF.

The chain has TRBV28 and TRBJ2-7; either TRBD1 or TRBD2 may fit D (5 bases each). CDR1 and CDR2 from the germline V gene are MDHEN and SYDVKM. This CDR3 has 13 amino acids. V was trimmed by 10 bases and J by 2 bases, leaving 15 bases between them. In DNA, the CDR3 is TGTGCCACTCAGAACGGGGCCGCCTACGAGCAGTACTTC. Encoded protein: CATQNGAAYEQYF.

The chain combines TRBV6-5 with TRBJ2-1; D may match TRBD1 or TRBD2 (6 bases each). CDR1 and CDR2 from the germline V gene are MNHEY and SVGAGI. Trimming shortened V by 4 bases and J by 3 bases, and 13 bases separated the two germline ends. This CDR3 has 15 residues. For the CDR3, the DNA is TGTGCCAGCAGTTTTACGGGGGCGGTCTACAATGAGCAGTTCTTC. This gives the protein CASSFTGAVYNEQFF.

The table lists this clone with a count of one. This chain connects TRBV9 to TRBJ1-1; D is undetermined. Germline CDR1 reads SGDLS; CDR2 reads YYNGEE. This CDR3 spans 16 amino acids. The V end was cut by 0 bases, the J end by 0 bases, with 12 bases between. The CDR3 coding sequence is TGTGCCAGCAGCGTAGGCCCGGACGTGTTGAACACTGAAGCTTTCTTT. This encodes CASSVGPDVLNTEAFF.

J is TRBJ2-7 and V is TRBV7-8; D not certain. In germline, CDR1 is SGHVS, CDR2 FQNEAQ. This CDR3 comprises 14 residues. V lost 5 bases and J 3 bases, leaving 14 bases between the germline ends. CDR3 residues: CASSRTETYYEQYF. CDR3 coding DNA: TGTGCCAGCAGCCGGACCGAGACCTACTACGAGCAGTACTTC.

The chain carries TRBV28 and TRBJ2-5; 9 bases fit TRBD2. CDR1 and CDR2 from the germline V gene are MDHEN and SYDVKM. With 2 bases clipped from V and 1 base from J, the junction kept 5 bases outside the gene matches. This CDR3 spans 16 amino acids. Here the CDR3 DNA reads TGTGCCAGCAGTTTAGTGGCTAGCGGGACCCAAGAGACCCAGTACTTC. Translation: CASSLVASGTQETQYF.

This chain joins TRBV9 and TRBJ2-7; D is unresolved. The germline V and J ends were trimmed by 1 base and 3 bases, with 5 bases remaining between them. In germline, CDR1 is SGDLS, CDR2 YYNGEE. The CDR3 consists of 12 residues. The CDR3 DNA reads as TGTGCCAGCAGCGTAACAGACTACGAGCAGTACTTC. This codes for CASSVTDYEQYF.

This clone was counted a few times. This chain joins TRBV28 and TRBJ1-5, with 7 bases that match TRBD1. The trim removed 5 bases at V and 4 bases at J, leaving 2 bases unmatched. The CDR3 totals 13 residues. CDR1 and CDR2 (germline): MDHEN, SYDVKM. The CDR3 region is CASSPGGNQPQHF. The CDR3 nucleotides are TGTGCCAGCAGTCCAGGGGGGAATCAGCCCCAGCATTTT.

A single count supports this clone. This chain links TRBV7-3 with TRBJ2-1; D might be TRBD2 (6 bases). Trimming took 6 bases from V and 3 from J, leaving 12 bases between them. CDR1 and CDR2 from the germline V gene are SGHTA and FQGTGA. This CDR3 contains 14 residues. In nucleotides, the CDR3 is TGTGCCAGCAGTCCGGGACTTATCTACAATGAGCAGTTCTTC. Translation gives CASSPGLIYNEQFF.